The 31 T cell receptor beta chains reported below all come from one sample, sequenced in a study of prognosis after radiotherapy for stage I lung cancer. CDR3 of TCR beta was amplified from genomic DNA via a two-round multiplex PCR. The use of primers specific to each TRBV and TRBJ gene characterized first-round PCR. Each CDR3 protein is one row after TCRdb ran MiXCR on the multiplex PCR reads. The sample shows about 19,000 distinct CDR3 sequences, 45% to 50% of them seen only once. The material was PBMCs, obtained before or after stereotactic body radiation therapy (not recorded which). All receptors derive from a donor over 45 with non-small cell lung cancer.

The V gene is TRBV30, the J gene TRBJ2-2; D is possibly TRBD2 (6 bases). Trimming shortened V by 3 bases and J by 11 bases, and 22 bases separated the two germline ends. This CDR3 comprises 15 residues. Germline assignment: CDR1 GTSNPN and CDR2 SVGIG (reference sequence). CDR3: CAWRVEGQDTRELFF. Here the CDR3 DNA reads TGTGCCTGGAGGGTGGAGGGCCAGGACACCCGTGAGCTGTTTTTT.

This clonotype was seen at least ten times. The chain recombines TRBV20-1 with TRBJ2-5; 10 bases align to TRBD2. CDR1 and CDR2 from the germline V gene are DFQATT and SNEGSKA (reference sequence). J was trimmed by 4 bases and V by 0 bases; bases with no gene match: 14. The CDR3 is 18 amino acids. The CDR3 loop reads CSARDRASGSNSVETQYF. CDR3 nucleotide sequence: TGCAGTGCTAGAGATAGGGCTAGCGGGAGTAATAGCGTAGAGACCCAGTACTTC.

Comment on this clonotype: One end of the junction is discordant with germline, which a read error may explain. This rearrangement joins TRBV19 to TRBJ2-1; 13 nucleotides agree with TRBD2. Per germline, CDR1 LNHDA and CDR2 SQIVND (reference sequence). The CDR3 runs to 17 residues. The CDR3 loop reads CASLRGTSGIGYNEQLF. CDR3 nucleotides: TGTGCCAGTCTGCGGGGGACTAGCGGGATTGGCTACAATGAGCAGCTCTTC.

The chain uses TRBV30 and TRBJ1-5, with D tentatively TRBD1 (6 bases). V lost 4 bases and J 8 bases, leaving 15 bases between the germline ends. Germline-derived CDR1 and CDR2 are GTSNPN and SVGIG (reference sequence). The CDR3 length is 13 residues. Written as DNA, the CDR3 is TGTGCCTGGACACAGGGAGTAAATAAGCCCCAGCATTTT. Translated: CAWTQGVNKPQHF.

This clonotype occurred once. The CDR3 carries no conserved terminal phenylalanine or tryptophan, so it likely arises from a read error. The genes are TRBV6-9 and TRBJ2-7; D is possibly TRBD2 (6 bases). The V gene lost 4 bases and the J gene lost 3 bases, with 13 bases spanning the gap. Germline V gene data show CDR1 as MNHGY and CDR2 as SVAAGI. The CDR3 sequence is 14 residues long. This CDR3 reads CASSLIGSHYEQYL. DNA for the CDR3: TGTGCCAGCAGTTTGATCGGGAGCCACTACGAGCAGTACCTC.

This clonotype qualifies as medium-sized (0.01 to 0.1%). CDR3 nucleotide sequence: TGTGCCAGTAGCCCCCAAGGGGGGAATAATTCACCCCTCCACTTT. Translation: CASSPQGGNNSPLHF. V usage is TRBV19 and J usage is TRBJ1-6; D is perhaps TRBD1 (6 bases). Germline CDR1 LNHDA, CDR2 SQIVND (reference sequence). Deletions cut 6 bases from V and 5 bases from J, with 14 bases between. The CDR3 sequence is 15 residues long. The complete variable domain, with remaining parts taken from reference TRBV19 and TRBJ1-6, reads DGGITQSPKYLFRKEGQNVTLSCEQNLNHDAMYWYRQDPGQGLRLIYYSQIVNDFQKGDIAEGYSVSREKKESFPLTVTSAQKNPTAFYLCASSPQGGNNSPLHFGNGTRLTVT.

About this clonotype: This could be a read error, since a much larger clone is one nucleotide away. The chain combines TRBV5-8 with TRBJ1-2; D ambiguous. This CDR3 contains 13 residues. CDR1 and CDR2 (germline): SGHTS, YDEGEE. The CDR3 protein is CASSDPGSYCYTF. CDR3 sequence (DNA): TGTGCCAGCAGCGACCCCGGGTCCTATTGCTACACCTTC.

This clonotype was counted a few times. The chain has TRBV6-2 or TRBV6-3 and TRBJ1-5; D gene uncertain. Trimming pared 7 bases from V and 2 bases from J, leaving 15 bases between. This CDR3 is 15 amino acids long. In germline, CDR1 is MNHEY, CDR2 SVGEGT. The CDR3 reads CASILGGDGNQPQHF. The CDR3 DNA is TGTGCCAGCATCCTCGGAGGTGATGGCAATCAGCCCCAGCATTTT.

This clonotype rates as medium-sized. V gene TRBV10-3 combines with J gene TRBJ2-5; D could derive from TRBD1 or TRBD2 (5 bases each). With 2 bases removed from V and 3 bases from J, the gap between germline ends came to 10 bases. The germline V gene has CDR1 ENHRY and CDR2 SYGVKD. The CDR3 covers 14 residues. The CDR3 nucleotides are TGTGCCATCAGTGAGACCGGGACGGAAGAGACCCAGTACTTC. It codes for CAISETGTEETQYF.

This clonotype was detected ten times or more. V and J are TRBV5-4 and TRBJ1-1; D not resolved. The V end lost 4 bases, the J end lost 1 base, and 17 bases lay between the germline ends. CDR3 length equals 16 residues. Germline CDR1 and CDR2: SGHNT and YYREEE (reference sequence). CDR3 nucleotide sequence: TGTGCCAGCAGCGGAGGACTTACGGCAGGGAACACTGAAGCTTTCTTT. Translated: CASSGGLTAGNTEAFF.

This clonotype was detected ten times or more. The chain has TRBV28 and TRBJ2-5; perhaps D is TRBD1 or TRBD2 (7 bases each). The germline gives CDR1 MDHEN, CDR2 SYDVKM. The CDR3 sequence is 14 residues long. V was shortened by 6 bases and J by 4 bases, with 15 bases between the two germline ends. Written as DNA, the CDR3 is TGTGCCAGCAGGCCTCAGGGGGGGGGAGAGACCCAGTACTTC. Protein sequence: CASRPQGGGETQYF.

This clonotype was counted at least ten times. The V and J genes are TRBV28 and TRBJ2-5; TRBD1 matches 9 bases. Germline loops: CDR1 MDHEN, CDR2 SYDVKM. After removal of 5 bases from V and 0 bases from J, the junction contained 1 base not matched to a gene. There are 14 residues in the CDR3. The CDR3 reads CASSGTGYQETQYF. The CDR3 coding sequence is TGTGCCAGCAGTGGGACAGGGTACCAAGAGACCCAGTACTTC.

This clonotype was counted ten times or more. A much larger clone sits a single nucleotide away, making a read error possible. V usage is TRBV28 and J usage is TRBJ1-2; 9 bases align to TRBD1. The V and J ends lost 1 base and 11 bases, in that order; junction bases with no gene match: 17. CDR3 length equals 17 residues. CDR1 is MDHEN, CDR2 SYDVKM, per germline. In DNA, the CDR3 is TGTGCCAGCAGTTTATCCGGGACAGGGAGCCTTAGGCATCCGTACACCTTC. Its protein is CASSLSGTGSLRHPYTF.

Ten or more counts support this clonotype. The gene calls are TRBV5-6 and TRBJ1-2, with no clear D. Deletions cut 3 bases from V and 4 bases from J, with 16 bases between. In germline, CDR1 is SGHDT, CDR2 YYEEEE. The CDR3 is 15 amino acids. The chain's CDR3 is CASSSGGGKGYGYTF. CDR3 nucleotide sequence: TGTGCCAGCAGCTCCGGCGGTGGAAAGGGCTATGGCTACACCTTC.

This clonotype was seen many times. A read error may explain this, as a much larger clone is one base away. The V and J genes are TRBV19 and TRBJ1-5, with D perhaps TRBD1 (6 bases). This CDR3 is 13 amino acids long. V lost 8 bases and J 11 bases, leaving 19 bases between the germline ends. CDR1 is LNHDA and CDR2 is SQIVND in the germline V gene (reference sequence). CDR3 sequence reads: CASVQGWMGAQHF. The CDR3 coding sequence is TGTGCCAGTGTACAGGGTTGGATGGGAGCCCAGCATTTT.

In its sample, this clonotype is medium-sized (0.01 to 0.1%). The chain is built from TRBV19 and TRBJ2-7; 7 nucleotides agree with TRBD1. V lost 5 bases, J lost 4 bases, and 5 bases stayed unmatched. The CDR3 runs to 13 residues. Germline CDR1 reads LNHDA; CDR2 reads SQIVND (reference sequence). CDR3 in amino acids: CASSYGTAYEQYF. In DNA, the CDR3 is TGTGCCAGTAGTTACGGGACAGCATACGAGCAGTACTTC.

Ten or more counts support this clonotype. CDR3 DNA sequence: TGTGCCAGCAGCTTGGGACAGGGGAACACTGAAGCTTTCTTT. This encodes CASSLGQGNTEAFF. The chain employs TRBV13 and TRBJ1-1, with TRBD1 matching 9 bases. The length of the CDR3 is 14 residues. Germline loops: CDR1 PRHDT, CDR2 FYEKMQ (reference sequence). Unmatched junction bases numbered 0, after V lost 3 bases and J lost 1 base.

This chain joins TRBV6-1 and TRBJ2-3; D might be TRBD2 (5 bases). The CDR3 extends over 14 amino acids. Trimming stripped 3 bases from V and 3 bases from J, with 10 bases between. Germline CDR1 is MNHNS and CDR2 is SASEGT. CDR3 nucleotide sequence: TGTGCCAGCAGTGAGGGCCGAGGGACAGATACGCAGTATTTT. Protein sequence: CASSEGRGTDTQYF.

V gene TRBV9 combines with J gene TRBJ2-5; 7 nucleotides match TRBD2. This CDR3 has 13 residues. J was trimmed by 5 bases and V by 7 bases; bases with no gene match: 8. Germline V CDR1 and CDR2: SGDLS, YYNGEE. CDR3: CASSGGALETQYF. The CDR3, as DNA: TGTGCCAGCTCGGGAGGAGCATTGGAGACCCAGTACTTC.

To note about this clonotype: The junction differs from germline at one of its ends, possibly a read error. This chain connects TRBV28 to TRBJ2-2, with D tentatively TRBD1 (7 bases). The CDR3 is made up of 15 amino acids. Germline CDR1 is MDHEN and CDR2 is SYDVKM. CDR3 sequence (DNA): TGTGCCAGTAGTCCCTCGGACAGGACTGGAGGGGAGCTGTCTTTT. Translating it yields CASSPSDRTGGELSF.

This chain links TRBV4-2 with TRBJ2-3, with D perhaps given as TRBD1 or TRBD2 (6 bases each). Germline CDR1 and CDR2: LGHNA and YNFKEQ. Trimming stripped 5 bases from V and 5 bases from J, with 14 bases between. The CDR3 runs to 14 residues. CDR3 coding DNA: TGTGCCAGCAGCTCCCGACTAGGGGGAGATACGCAGTATTTT. It specifies CASSSRLGGDTQYF.

The sample holds many counts of this clonotype. The chain carries TRBV28 and TRBJ1-4, with 9 bases lining up with TRBD1. After removal of 6 bases from V and 4 bases from J, the junction contained 6 bases not matched to a gene. Germline V gene data show CDR1 as MDHEN and CDR2 as SYDVKM. CDR3 length equals 15 residues. This CDR3 reads CASSLPGQGNEKLFF. The DNA of the CDR3 is TGTGCCAGCAGCCTCCCGGGACAGGGTAATGAAAAACTGTTTTTT.

This clonotype is termed medium-sized. This chain connects TRBV6-1 to TRBJ1-2, with TRBD1 matching 7 bases. The CDR3 runs 13 residues. In germline, CDR1 is MNHNS, CDR2 SASEGT. Trimming cost V 7 bases and J 4 bases; bases outside gene matches: 6. In nucleotides, the CDR3 is TGTGCCAGCAATATGAGGGGGCGCTATGGCTACACCTTC. Its protein product is CASNMRGRYGYTF.

As for this clonotype: This likely comes from a read error, as the CDR3 has no conserved phenylalanine or tryptophan at its end. The CDR3 protein is CATSGGGANECDEQFL. The CDR3 nucleotides are TGTGCCACCAGTGGAGGGGGGGCCAATGAATGTGATGAGCAGTTCCTC. This chain uses TRBV24-1 with TRBJ2-1; D perhaps matches TRBD2 (7 bases). The CDR3 sequence is 16 residues long. Germline loops: CDR1 KGHDR, CDR2 SFDVKD. Trimming stripped 5 bases from V and 8 bases from J, with 21 bases between.

Within the sample, this clonotype is medium-sized (0.01 to 0.1%). The chain recombines TRBV19 with TRBJ2-2; D unresolved. Germline V gene sequence: CDR1 LNHDA, CDR2 SQIVND (reference sequence). V was shortened by 9 bases and J by 1 base, with 6 bases between the two germline ends. The CDR3 spans 12 residues. The CDR3 nucleotides read TGTGCCAGCCGAATGAACACCGGGGAGCTGTTTTTT. It encodes CASRMNTGELFF.

This clonotype appeared a few times. The chain is built from TRBV15 and TRBJ1-2, with D possibly TRBD1 on 6 matching bases. The CDR3 contains 14 residues. V gave up 2 bases and J gave up 5 bases, with 12 bases separating them. Germline V CDR1 and CDR2: LNHNV, YYDKDF (reference sequence). CDR3 nucleotide sequence: TGTGCCACCAGCAGAACAGGGACGGTTTATGGCTACACCTTC. Amino acids: CATSRTGTVYGYTF. Full variable domain (rest looked up from reference TRBV15 and TRBJ1-2): DAMVIQNPRYQVTQFGKPVTLSCSQTLNHNVMYWYQQKSSQAPKLLFHYYDKDFNNEADTPDNFQSRRPNTSFCFLDIRSPGLGDTAMYLCATSRTGTVYGYTFGSGTRLTVV.

In its sample, this clonotype was seen once. The chain recombines TRBV6-9 with TRBJ1-4, with TRBD1 as a possible D gene (6 bases). The CDR3 has 17 residues. CDR1 MNHGY and CDR2 SVAAGI come from the germline V gene. Trimming stripped 3 bases from V and 4 bases from J, with 18 bases between. The CDR3 is CASSYGNGQTSNEKLFF. In DNA, the CDR3 is TGTGCCAGCAGTTACGGGAATGGACAGACAAGTAATGAAAAACTGTTTTTT.

The J gene is TRBJ2-7, the V gene TRBV28; 9 bases agree with TRBD2. The CDR3 sequence is 17 residues long. CDR1 MDHEN and CDR2 SYDVKM come from the germline V gene. J was trimmed by 7 bases and V by 2 bases; bases with no gene match: 15. The DNA of the CDR3 is TGTGCCAGCAGTTTAGAGCGGGGGGCTATCGTGAGAGGTGAGCAGTACTTC. Protein sequence: CASSLERGAIVRGEQYF.

This clonotype was observed many times. The CDR3 coding sequence is TGTGCCAGCAGCCCCGGGACTAGCGGGGGCCTGGAGCAGTACTTC. This gives the protein CASSPGTSGGLEQYF. The chain combines TRBV3-1 with TRBJ2-7; 14 positions agree with TRBD2. This CDR3 contains 15 residues. From germline, CDR1 is LGHDT and CDR2 YNNKEL (reference sequence). V dropped 4 bases and J dropped 7; count of bases not matched to a gene: 6.

This clonotype was counted at least ten times. CDR3 region: CASSPFFGSYNEQFF. CDR3 coding DNA: TGTGCCAGCAGTCCGTTCTTTGGCTCCTACAATGAGCAGTTCTTC. The chain couples TRBV12-3 or TRBV12-4 to TRBJ2-1, with D unresolved. The CDR3 covers 15 residues. The V and J ends lost 5 bases and 0 bases respectively, with 11 bases between them.

The CDR3 DNA is TGTGCCAGCAGCTTAGGATGTGGGGTTCAGAGACACTACGAGCAGTACTTC. It is translated as CASSLGCGVQRHYEQYF. The V call is TRBV11-3, the J call TRBJ2-7; D gene ambiguous. Germline CDR1 and CDR2: SGHNT and YENEEA. The CDR3 runs to 17 residues. The V gene lost 1 base and the J gene lost 3 bases, with 19 bases spanning the gap.